This note documents a single T cell receptor (beta chain) sequence. Its antigen remains unidentified. The CDR3 is 16 residues long. The germline CDR1 and CDR2 sequences are DFQATT and SNEGSKA (reference sequence). The source of the sample is a study of CXCR3-negative and CXCR3-positive naive CD8 T cells. General observations from the study: Whereas memory cells differed, naive CXCR3-negative and CXCR3-positive cells shared similar TRBV-TRBJ usage.

UMI-labeled TRB cDNA libraries were prepared by 5' RACE. TCRdb re-called the 5' RACE reads and shows each CDR3 protein once, DNA omitted. This listing includes about 57,000 distinct CDR3 sequences. Sequencing input: memory CD8+ T cells from blood. The source is a human donor in good health. Some clones in this sample may be carry-over from other donors' samples. The chain couples TRBV20-1 to TRBJ2-3; TCRdb indicates TRBD1, and absent DNA this call remains unverified. The CDR3: CSARARTGIGTDTQYF.